This T cell receptor (beta chain) was identified in a study of blood T cell repertoires in COVID-19. Sequencing was performed with immunoSEQ multiplex PCR; in TCRdb, only in-frame clones are kept and a portion is missing. The sample shows 60,000 to 90,000 clones, 75% to 85% of them seen only once. Input material: peripheral blood. This clonotype was sampled from a woman aged 50 to 60 with acute or convalescent COVID-19.

The CDR3: CASSLLVERGDYEQYF. The DNA for the CDR3 is TGTGCCAGCAGCTTGCTCGTGGAGCGGGGGGACTACGAGCAGTACTTC. This chain uses TRBV5-6 with TRBJ2-7; TRBD2 agrees at 9 bases. The CDR3 extends over 16 amino acids. Germline CDR1 and CDR2: SGHDT and YYEEEE. Trimming removed 1 base from V and 3 bases from J; junction bases left unmatched: 8.